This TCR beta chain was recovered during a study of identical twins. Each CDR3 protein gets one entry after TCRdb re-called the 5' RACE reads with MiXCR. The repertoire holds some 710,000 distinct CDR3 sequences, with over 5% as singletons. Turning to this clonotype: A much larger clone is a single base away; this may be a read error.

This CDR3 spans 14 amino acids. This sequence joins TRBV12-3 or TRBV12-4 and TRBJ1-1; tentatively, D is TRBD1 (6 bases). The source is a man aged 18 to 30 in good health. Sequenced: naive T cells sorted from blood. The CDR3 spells CASSLGQGLTESFF. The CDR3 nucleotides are TGTGCCAGCAGTTTGGGGCAGGGGCTGACTGAATCTTTCTTT.